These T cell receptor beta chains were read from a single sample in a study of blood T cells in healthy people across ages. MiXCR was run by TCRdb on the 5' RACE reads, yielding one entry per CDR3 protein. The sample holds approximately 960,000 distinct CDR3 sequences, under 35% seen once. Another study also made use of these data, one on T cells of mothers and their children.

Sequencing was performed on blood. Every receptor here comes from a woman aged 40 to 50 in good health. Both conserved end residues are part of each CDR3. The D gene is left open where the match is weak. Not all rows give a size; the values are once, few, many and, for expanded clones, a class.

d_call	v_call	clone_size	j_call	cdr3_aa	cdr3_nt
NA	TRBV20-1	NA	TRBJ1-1	CSARDRAGASWTEAFF	TGCAGTGCTAGAGATCGGGCGGGGGCGAGTTGGACTGAAGCTTTCTTT
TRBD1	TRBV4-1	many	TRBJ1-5	CASSHPGGQGDQPQHF	TGCGCCAGCAGCCACCCCGGAGGACAGGGGGACCAGCCCCAGCATTTT
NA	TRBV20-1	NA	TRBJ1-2	CSARGGDRAGPLAYGYTF	TGCAGTGCTAGAGGTGGGGACCGAGCAGGTCCACTTGCCTATGGCTACACCTTC
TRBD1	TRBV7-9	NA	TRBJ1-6	CASSKGQISPLHF	TGTGCCAGCAGCAAGGGACAGATTTCACCCCTCCACTTT
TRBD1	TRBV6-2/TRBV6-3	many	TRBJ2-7	CASSWDRVKGNYEQYF	TGTGCCAGCAGTTGGGACAGAGTGAAAGGTAACTACGAGCAGTACTTC
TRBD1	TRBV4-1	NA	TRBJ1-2	CASSVGQGAGGYTF	TGCGCCAGCAGCGTCGGGCAGGGGGCAGGTGGCTACACCTTC
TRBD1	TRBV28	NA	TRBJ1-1	CASSGAGTGSRTEAFF	TGTGCCAGCAGTGGCGCCGGGACAGGGAGCCGAACTGAAGCTTTCTTT
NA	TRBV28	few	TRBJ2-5	CASSYPLHQETQYF	TGTGCCAGCAGTTACCCTCTACACCAAGAGACCCAGTACTTC
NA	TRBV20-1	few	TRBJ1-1	CSARKGYTEAFF	TGCAGTGCTAGAAAGGGGTACACTGAAGCTTTCTTT
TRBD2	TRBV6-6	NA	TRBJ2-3	CAAALAVRTDTQYF	TGTGCCGCAGCACTAGCGGTACGCACAGATACGCAGTATTTT
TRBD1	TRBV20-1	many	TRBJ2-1	CSASGDSSYNEQFF	TGCAGTGCTAGTGGGGACAGCTCCTACAATGAGCAGTTCTTC
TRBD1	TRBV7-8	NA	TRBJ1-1	CASSLVDRANTEAFF	TGTGCCAGCAGCTTAGTCGACAGGGCGAACACTGAAGCTTTCTTT
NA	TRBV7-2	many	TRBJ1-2	CASSPDSVPNYGYTF	TGTGCCAGCAGCCCCGACAGCGTACCTAACTATGGCTACACCTTC
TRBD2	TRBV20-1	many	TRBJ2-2	CSARDGEGDTGELFF	TGCAGTGCTAGAGATGGGGAGGGAGACACCGGGGAGCTGTTTTTT
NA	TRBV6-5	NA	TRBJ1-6	CASSYSMAAASSYNSPLHF	TGTGCCAGCAGTTACTCGATGGCTGCCGCGAGCTCCTATAATTCACCCCTCCACTTT
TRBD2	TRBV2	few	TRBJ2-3	CASSGGGPTTDTQYF	TGTGCCAGCAGCGGCGGGGGGCCTACCACAGATACGCAGTATTTT
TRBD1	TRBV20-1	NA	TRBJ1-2	CSASGDRPTGGYTF	TGCAGTGCCAGTGGGGACAGGCCAACGGGTGGCTACACCTTC
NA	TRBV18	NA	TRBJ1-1	CASSPPMSSGIEAFF	TGTGCCAGCTCACCGCCGATGTCCTCAGGGATTGAAGCTTTCTTT
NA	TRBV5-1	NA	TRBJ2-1	CTSSLPRTPYNEQFF	TGCACCAGCAGCTTGCCCCGGACACCCTACAATGAGCAGTTCTTC
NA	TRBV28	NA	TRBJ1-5	CASTGAGKGSNQPQHF	TGTGCCTCCACCGGGGCCGGCAAGGGGAGCAATCAGCCCCAGCATTTT
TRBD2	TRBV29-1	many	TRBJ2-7	CSVAGLAGGPLSLEQYF	TGCAGCGTTGCGGGACTAGCGGGCGGTCCTTTATCTTTGGAGCAGTACTTC
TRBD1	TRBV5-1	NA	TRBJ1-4	CASSGMTGDSEKLLF	TGCGCCAGCAGCGGAATGACAGGGGATTCGGAAAAACTGCTTTTT
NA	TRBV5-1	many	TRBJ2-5	CASSSDSQQTQYF	TGCGCCAGCAGCTCGGACAGTCAACAGACCCAGTACTTC
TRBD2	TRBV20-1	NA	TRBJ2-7	CSARSPSGTYEQYF	TGCAGTGCTAGATCTCCTAGCGGCACCTACGAGCAGTACTTC
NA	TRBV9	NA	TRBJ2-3	CASSAYRASTDAQYF	TGTGCCAGCAGCGCATACAGGGCTAGCACAGATGCGCAGTATTTT
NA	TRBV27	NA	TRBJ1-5	CASGNRNQPQHF	TGTGCCAGCGGAAACAGGAATCAGCCCCAGCATTTT
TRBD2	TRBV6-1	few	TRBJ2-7	CAGRNTASGTSVHEQYF	TGTGCCGGCAGAAATACGGCCTCCGGGACTAGCGTTCACGAGCAGTACTTC
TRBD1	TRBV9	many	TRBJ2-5	CASSVGPRTGDETQYF	TGTGCCAGCAGCGTAGGCCCCAGGACAGGGGACGAGACCCAGTACTTC
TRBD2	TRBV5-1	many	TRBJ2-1	CASSDGGADPYEQFF	TGCGCCAGCAGCGACGGGGGGGCTGACCCATATGAGCAGTTCTTC
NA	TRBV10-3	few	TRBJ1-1	CAISEGDEAFF	TGTGCCATCAGTGAGGGGGATGAAGCTTTCTTT
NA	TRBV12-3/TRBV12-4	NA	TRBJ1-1	CASSVTVRSEAFF	TGTGCCAGCAGTGTGACAGTTCGCTCTGAAGCTTTCTTT